This TCR beta chain was identified in a study of PD-L1 blockade in urothelial cancer. Background on the study: As for prior chemotherapy regimens, patients had received 0 to 3. Study results and caveats: In blood at 3 weeks, tumor-associated clones expanded more among patients with durable benefit.

TCRdb's copy holds only in-frame clones and misses some; the assay was immunoSEQ multiplex PCR. The sample lists approximately 80,000 clones; over 80% were seen once. The V segment lost 0 bases and the J segment 0 bases; nucleotides outside the gene matches: 5. CDR1 and CDR2 (germline): SEHNR, FQNEAQ (reference sequence). This CDR3 region has 17 residues. As to this clone: Its antigen is not identified.

The source of this sequence is a man in his 70s with urothelial cancer. The V call is TRBV7-9, the J call TRBJ1-5; 7 positions agree with TRBD1. Sequencing was performed on PBMCs, taken around atezolizumab (anti-PD-L1) treatment. The CDR3 spells CASSLAAGTDSNQPQHF. CDR3 coding DNA: TGTGCCAGCAGCTTAGCGGCAGGGACAGATAGCAATCAGCCCCAGCATTTT.